Given below is one T cell receptor beta chain in context. Deletions cut 5 bases from V and 6 bases from J, with 20 bases between. Per germline, CDR1 SGHDT and CDR2 YYEEEE. This CDR3 contains 15 residues. The sample belongs to a study of spatial heterogeneity in lung cancer. Time point here: blood at routine non-recurrence follow-up after resection. Whole RNA obtained from tumor, nontumor lung or frozen PBMC underwent sequencing without sorting. TCRdb re-called the 5' RACE reads with MiXCR, one entry per CDR3 protein. The sample lists around 110,000 distinct CDR3 sequences, less than 15% occurring once.

The source was PBMCs, collected at follow-up. The rearrangement links TRBV5-6 to TRBJ1-1; the D is unclear. The TCR sequence derives from a male donor with early-stage non-small cell lung cancer. Here the CDR3 DNA reads TGTGCCAGCAGTTTCAGAGTCGGGGTCGGGTCTGAAGCTTTCTTT. This translates into CASSFRVGVGSEAFF.